This T cell receptor beta chain is from a study of blood T cell repertoires in COVID-19. Study information: The study drew acute and convalescent COVID-19 samples from the United States, Italy and Spain. The analysed material was cDNA or gDNA that came from T cells, B-cell-depleted T cells, or PBMCs.

CDR3 length: 16 residues. V was clipped by 4 bases and J by 2 bases, with 16 bases between them. CDR1 and CDR2 (germline): SGHRS, YFSETQ. Only one count was recorded for this clone. In the original analysis: Using reference gene primer amplification, nucleated cell counts were estimated. Clones were read by immunoSEQ multiplex PCR, and TCRdb kept only the in-frame ones, dropping some. The V and J calls and clone size are taken from that table; D and trimming were inferred from the DNA. This sample yields tens of thousands of clones, of which 75% to 85% are seen a single time; under 35% belongs to the top ten.

The chain is built from TRBV5-1 and TRBJ2-1; D is possibly TRBD2 (5 bases). The source is a human donor in a cohort sampled during active COVID-19. Material: peripheral blood. Here the CDR3 reads CASSREGVLPYNEQFF. As DNA, the CDR3 is TGCGCCAGCAGCCGTGAGGGAGTCCTGCCCTACAATGAGCAGTTCTTC.